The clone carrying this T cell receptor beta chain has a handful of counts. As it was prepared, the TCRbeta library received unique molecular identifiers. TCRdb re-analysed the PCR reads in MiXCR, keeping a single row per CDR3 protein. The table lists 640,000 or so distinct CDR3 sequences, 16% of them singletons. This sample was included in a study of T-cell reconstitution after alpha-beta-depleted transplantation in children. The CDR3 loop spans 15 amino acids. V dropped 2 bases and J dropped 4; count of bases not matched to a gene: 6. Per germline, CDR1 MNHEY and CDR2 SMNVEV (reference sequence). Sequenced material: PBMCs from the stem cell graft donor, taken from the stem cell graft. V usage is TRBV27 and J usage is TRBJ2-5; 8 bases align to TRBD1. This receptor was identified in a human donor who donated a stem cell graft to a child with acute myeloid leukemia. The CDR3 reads CASSLVGQGTETQYF. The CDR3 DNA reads TGTGCCAGCAGTTTAGTCGGACAGGGAACAGAGACCCAGTACTTC.